This T cell receptor beta chain was identified during a study of blood T cell repertoires in COVID-19 (dated by TCRdb to 2018 to 2020). Describing the broader study: Samples covering the acute and convalescent phases of COVID-19 were provided by collaborators in the United States, Italy and Spain. The repertoires were made available in a free public database intended to serve as a resource for research on the immune response to SARS-CoV-2. Samples came from the ongoing ImmuneRACE study (first 160 participants) plus 1,254 subjects from 6 global collaborators. HLA class I and class II types, where available, came from metadata supplied by the sample provider rather than from assay-based typing. The prospective study material was composed of cDNA or gDNA derived from T cells, B-cell-depleted T cells, or PBMCs. Subjects who had been exposed to COVID-19, were actively infected with it, or had recovered from it provided the deeply sampled blood TCRbeta repertoires that made up the dataset. A de-identified subject ID, COVID-19 status, age in years and sex were almost always included in the sample metadata. General study outcomes and caveats: The amount of clinical and demographic metadata varied by source and participant and was provided uncurated.

The immunoSEQ Assay, a bias-controlled multiplex PCR, was used to amplify TCRbeta CDR3 regions from genomic DNA. The published analysis was carried out like this. Within the assay, amplification of reference gene primers was used to estimate how many nucleated cells each sample contained. Sequence reads were collapsed and filtered to measure the absolute abundance of every unique TCRbeta CDR3 rearrangement. For each sample, productive Simpson clonality was calculated as the square root of Simpson's diversity index across productive rearrangements. TCRdb limited this immuneACCESS table to in-frame rearrangements with V and J called. A share of clones is missing; checked studies link under half to unresolved V genes, and the rest is unexplained. Clone size and the V and J calls come from that table; the DNA yielded D and trimming. The sample table records roughly 240,000 clones; approximately 88% of these occur just once. Around 2.5% of the sample is held by the ten biggest clonotypes.

With regard to this clone: Its antigen remains undetermined. Base qualities are not at hand, and no much larger clone is one base apart.

The germline ends are 15 bases apart after V is trimmed by 2 bases and J by 7 bases. Taken from cysteine to phenylalanine, the CDR3 has 15 residues. Only CDR3 DNA is held: 45 bases, read in frame from base 1. CDR1 and CDR2 (WNHNN, SYGVQD) derive from the germline V gene (reference sequence). In the prospective study, participants were roughly 18 to 89 years old, resided in 24 geographic areas of the United States, and were enrolled through a virtual design. In the prospective study, participants were assigned to cohorts based on the clinical history participants reported in a screening survey and a study questionnaire. In the prospective study, mobile phlebotomists collected whole blood, serum and a nasopharyngeal or oropharyngeal swab from each participant. Additional blood draws and questionnaires over an approximately 2-month period could optionally be provided by prospective study participants. Blood samples from the prospective study were shipped frozen or at room temperature prior to DNA extraction.

The clonotype originates from a woman between 35 and 50 years old with acute COVID-19. Recombination connected TRBV10-1 to TRBJ2-4, with TRBD2 as a weak D call on 5 bases. The sample taken for sequencing was PBMCs or T cells enriched from blood (not recorded which). The CDR3 in this case is CASSELRGTGNIQYF. The DNA sequence follows: TGCGCCAGCAGTGAGCTACGGGGTACCGGTAACATTCAGTACTTC.